This is a list of T cell receptor beta chains from one sample in a study of T cells in Graves' hyperthyroidism and ophthalmopathy. TCRdb re-called the multiplex PCR reads through MiXCR, storing one row per CDR3 protein. Among fewer than 900,000 distinct CDR3 sequences, around 17% were seen once, and the ten largest hold under 10%. Source material: blood. These receptors were collected from a man between 18 and 29 years old with Graves' hyperthyroidism. Both conserved end residues are part of each CDR3. Fields, in order: J gene, V gene, D gene, clone size, CDR3 DNA, CDR3 protein. A D gene is named only where the DNA matches it firmly. The size field is filled for only some rows; it gives once, few, many or a size class.

j_gene: TRBJ1-1
v_gene: TRBV30
d_gene: .
abundance: .
CDR3nt: TGTGCCTGGAATCGACGGGGGAACACTGAAGCTTTCTTT
CDR3aa: CAWNRRGNTEAFF

j_gene: TRBJ2-1
v_gene: TRBV2
d_gene: TRBD2
abundance: .
CDR3nt: TGTGCCAGCAGAAGACTAGCGGGAGAGGCTGAGCAGTTCTTC
CDR3aa: CASRRLAGEAEQFF

j_gene: TRBJ1-5
v_gene: TRBV12-3/TRBV12-4
d_gene: .
abundance: .
CDR3nt: TGTGCCAGCAGTTTGAGCAGCCGTAGCAATCAGCCCCAGCATTTT
CDR3aa: CASSLSSRSNQPQHF

j_gene: TRBJ1-2
v_gene: TRBV6-1
d_gene: .
abundance: .
CDR3nt: TGTGCCAGCAGTAACGGGATCTATGGCTACACCTTC
CDR3aa: CASSNGIYGYTF

j_gene: TRBJ2-1
v_gene: TRBV20-1
d_gene: .
abundance: many
CDR3nt: TGCAGTGCTAGAGATCTGGAGCTCCACCGAGAAGATGAGCAGTTCTTC
CDR3aa: CSARDLELHREDEQFF

j_gene: TRBJ2-7
v_gene: TRBV7-3
d_gene: TRBD2
abundance: .
CDR3nt: TGTGCCAGCAGCCCATACGGGACTAGCGACTCCTACGAGCAGTACTTC
CDR3aa: CASSPYGTSDSYEQYF

j_gene: TRBJ1-4
v_gene: TRBV7-2
d_gene: .
abundance: .
CDR3nt: TGTGCCAGCAGCCGAAATGGGGTTAATGAAAAACTGTTTTTT
CDR3aa: CASSRNGVNEKLFF

j_gene: TRBJ2-1
v_gene: TRBV25-1
d_gene: .
abundance: once
CDR3nt: TGTGCCAGCAGTGATATGGTCGAGCAGTTCTTC
CDR3aa: CASSDMVEQFF

j_gene: TRBJ2-7
v_gene: TRBV12-3/TRBV12-4
d_gene: .
abundance: many
CDR3nt: TGTGCCAGCGCATACAGGGCCCCCTACGAGCAGTACTTC
CDR3aa: CASAYRAPYEQYF

j_gene: TRBJ2-7
v_gene: TRBV3-1
d_gene: .
abundance: .
CDR3nt: TGTGCCAGCAGCCAAGATTCCGAGCAGTACTTC
CDR3aa: CASSQDSEQYF

j_gene: TRBJ2-1
v_gene: TRBV12-5
d_gene: TRBD1
abundance: few
CDR3nt: TGTGTTAGTGGCACAGGGGTCAATGAGCAGTTCTTC
CDR3aa: CVSGTGVNEQFF

j_gene: TRBJ2-3
v_gene: TRBV2
d_gene: .
abundance: few
CDR3nt: TGTGCCAGCAGGGACCCGGCAGATACGCAGTATTTT
CDR3aa: CASRDPADTQYF

j_gene: TRBJ1-1
v_gene: TRBV12-3/TRBV12-4
d_gene: TRBD1
abundance: few
CDR3nt: TGTGCCAGCAGTTCTACCGGGACAGGGAACACTGAAGCTTTCTTT
CDR3aa: CASSSTGTGNTEAFF

j_gene: TRBJ2-1
v_gene: TRBV7-9
d_gene: TRBD2
abundance: many
CDR3nt: TGTGCCAGCAGTCGGAACAGGGACGGACTAGCGGGAGATAGGGAGCAGTTCTTC
CDR3aa: CASSRNRDGLAGDREQFF

j_gene: TRBJ2-5
v_gene: TRBV30
d_gene: .
abundance: few
CDR3nt: TGTGCCGCTCAGGGGTTGGGGGAGACCCAGTACTTC
CDR3aa: CAAQGLGETQYF

j_gene: TRBJ2-7
v_gene: TRBV28
d_gene: TRBD1
abundance: few
CDR3nt: TGTGCCAGCTTACAGGGGCTCCGTCGGAACGAGCAGTACTTC
CDR3aa: CASLQGLRRNEQYF

j_gene: TRBJ1-4
v_gene: TRBV19
d_gene: TRBD1
abundance: .
CDR3nt: TGTGCCAGTAGTATAGATCTCAGGGGGCCGACTCTCGAAAAACTGTTTTTT
CDR3aa: CASSIDLRGPTLEKLFF

j_gene: TRBJ2-6
v_gene: TRBV2
d_gene: .
abundance: .
CDR3nt: TGTGCCAGCAGTGGGTTCTCCCGGGCCTCTGGGGCCAACGTCCTGACTTTC
CDR3aa: CASSGFSRASGANVLTF

j_gene: TRBJ2-7
v_gene: TRBV7-2
d_gene: TRBD2
abundance: .
CDR3nt: TGTGCCAGCAGCTTTGGGAGCGGGAGCGGCTACGAGCAGTACTTC
CDR3aa: CASSFGSGSGYEQYF

j_gene: TRBJ2-3
v_gene: TRBV15
d_gene: .
abundance: .
CDR3nt: TGTGCCACCAGCAGAGGCGGACAGATCACAGATACGCAGTATTTT
CDR3aa: CATSRGGQITDTQYF

j_gene: TRBJ2-2
v_gene: TRBV30
d_gene: .
abundance: many
CDR3nt: TGTGCCTGGGGAACTGCCGGGGAGCTGTTTTTT
CDR3aa: CAWGTAGELFF

j_gene: TRBJ1-2
v_gene: TRBV6-1
d_gene: .
abundance: .
CDR3nt: TGTGCCAGCACCCCGGGAGGGGGAGGCTACACCTTC
CDR3aa: CASTPGGGGYTF

j_gene: TRBJ2-1
v_gene: TRBV5-1
d_gene: .
abundance: few
CDR3nt: TGCGCCAGCAGCTTGTCTGGGGACCATGAGCAGTTCTTC
CDR3aa: CASSLSGDHEQFF

j_gene: TRBJ1-1
v_gene: TRBV30
d_gene: TRBD1
abundance: many
CDR3nt: TGTGCCTGGAGGGGAACAGGGGGCACTGAAGCTTTCTTT
CDR3aa: CAWRGTGGTEAFF

j_gene: TRBJ2-5
v_gene: TRBV12-3/TRBV12-4
d_gene: TRBD2
abundance: few
CDR3nt: TGTGCCAGCAGCCGGGAGGGGCGCGGGGAGACCCAGTACTTC
CDR3aa: CASSREGRGETQYF

j_gene: TRBJ2-7
v_gene: TRBV29-1
d_gene: .
abundance: .
CDR3nt: TGCAGCGTTGAAGCGGGAGTAGGGTACGAGCAGTACTTC
CDR3aa: CSVEAGVGYEQYF

j_gene: TRBJ2-1
v_gene: TRBV20-1
d_gene: .
abundance: many
CDR3nt: TGCAGTGTCACGATCCGGGACATGGTTGATGAGCAGTTCTTC
CDR3aa: CSVTIRDMVDEQFF

j_gene: TRBJ1-1
v_gene: TRBV6-2/TRBV6-3
d_gene: .
abundance: .
CDR3nt: TGTGCCAGCAGCCAAACCTCGACAGGGAACACTGAAGCTTTCTTT
CDR3aa: CASSQTSTGNTEAFF

j_gene: TRBJ1-2
v_gene: TRBV2
d_gene: TRBD1
abundance: many
CDR3nt: TGTGCCAGCAGTGAAGTCCCACAGGGGGATGATGGCTACACCTTC
CDR3aa: CASSEVPQGDDGYTF

j_gene: TRBJ1-5
v_gene: TRBV6-1
d_gene: TRBD1
abundance: many
CDR3nt: TGTGCCAGCAGTTCCGGGACAGGGGGGAGCAATCAGCCCCAGCATTTT
CDR3aa: CASSSGTGGSNQPQHF

j_gene: TRBJ2-7
v_gene: TRBV7-9
d_gene: TRBD1
abundance: few
CDR3nt: TGTGCCAGCAGCCTTCGACAGGGACAGCAGTACTTC
CDR3aa: CASSLRQGQQYF

j_gene: TRBJ2-7
v_gene: TRBV29-1
d_gene: .
abundance: many
CDR3nt: TGCAGCGTTGACGTCGGATACGAGCAGTACTTC
CDR3aa: CSVDVGYEQYF